The 18 T cell receptor beta chains presented below share a single source sample, sequenced in a study of tumor-infiltrating lymphocytes in primary liver carcinoma. The source material, 20-30 mg of unsorted bulk tissue, was used to co-extract RNA and DNA. A constant-region primer served to make TCR beta cDNA from roughly 460 ng total RNA. Three rounds of nested multiplex PCR with slightly modified ARM-PCR produced TCR beta libraries. TRBV1-TRBV30 forward primers paired with a C-beta reverse primer were used in the first two PCR rounds, which ran 9 to 10 cycles each. One entry per CDR3 protein results from TCRdb running MiXCR on the multiplex PCR reads. The sample lists approximately 88,000 distinct CDR3 sequences; roughly 70% were seen once. Sequencing was carried out using tumor-adjacent normal liver tissue. Source of these receptors: a man between 40 and 49 years old with primary liver carcinoma and hepatitis B virus infection.

The rearrangement links TRBV12-3 or TRBV12-4 to TRBJ2-7; D is perhaps TRBD2 (6 bases). Trimming cost V 6 bases and J 4 bases, with 13 bases left between them. This CDR3 has 13 residues. The CDR3 DNA reads TGTGCCAGCAGGCAAGTGGGAGGTTACGAGCAGTACTTC. It encodes CASRQVGGYEQYF.

About this clonotype itself: This likely comes from a read error, as the CDR3 has no conserved phenylalanine or tryptophan at its end. It is unclear where the CDR3 begins or ends on the DNA, so no DNA is shown, and the CDR3 is as TCRdb lists it. The J gene is TRBJ2-5, the V gene TRBV6-6; TRBD1, the table's D call, lacks a check against the DNA. Looked up from germline, CDR1 is MNHNY and CDR2 is SVGAGI (reference sequence). Inclusive of both ends, the CDR3 amounts to 14 amino acids. CDR3 in amino acids: CASRHGATFQTQYY.

Details on this clonotype: Sequence at one end of the junction differs from germline and may be a read error. This sequence joins TRBV5-6 and TRBJ2-1; 7 bases are a match to TRBD2. The CDR3 has 16 amino acids. Per the germline V gene, CDR1 is SGHDT and CDR2 is YYEEEE. The CDR3 coding sequence is TGCGCCAGCAGCTTTCGGGGACTACCGTTCTACAATGAGCAGTTCTTC. It yields the protein CASSFRGLPFYNEQFF. Filled out from reference TRBV5-6 and TRBJ2-1, the complete variable domain reads DAGVTQSPTHLIKTRGQQVTLRCSPKSGHDTVSWYQQALGQGPQFIFQYYEEEERQRGNFPDRFSGHQFPNYSSELNVNALLLGDSALYLCASSFRGLPFYNEQFFGPGTRLTVL.

This chain uses TRBV13 with TRBJ2-2; 7 bases are a match to TRBD2. The CDR3 is made up of 17 amino acids. Per the germline V gene, CDR1 is PRHDT and CDR2 is FYEKMQ (reference sequence). Trimming at V came to 3 bases and at J to 3 bases, leaving 10 bases not matched to a gene. This chain's CDR3 is CASSFRSGKWYTGELFF. CDR3 in DNA: TGTGCCAGCAGCTTCAGGAGCGGGAAGTGGTACACCGGGGAGCTGTTTTTT. Looking up the rest from reference TRBV13 and TRBJ2-2 gives the full variable domain: AAGVIQSPRHLIKEKRETATLKCYPIPRHDTVYWYQQGPGQDPQFLISFYEKMQSDKGSIPDRFSAQQFSDYHSELNMSSLELGDSALYFCASSFRSGKWYTGELFFGEGSRLTVL.

Notes on this clonotype: The junction does not match germline at one end; this may be a read error. The chain couples TRBV29-1 to TRBJ1-1, with TRBD1 as a possible D gene (6 bases). This CDR3 is 16 amino acids long. CDR1 SQVTM and CDR2 ANQGSEA come from the germline V gene. CDR3 DNA sequence: TGTAACGTTGAATGGGGTTGGGGGGGGGCGTACACTGAAGTTTTCTTT. Amino acid sequence: CNVEWGWGGAYTEVFF.

The rearrangement links TRBV20-1 to TRBJ2-7; TRBD1 agrees at 11 bases. Germline V gives CDR1 DFQATT, CDR2 SNEGSKA (reference sequence). V lost 3 bases, J lost 7 bases, and 11 bases stayed unmatched. This CDR3 has 15 residues. The CDR3 sequence: CSASGFGQGANEQYF. CDR3 coding DNA: TGCAGTGCTAGCGGGTTTGGACAGGGGGCAAATGAGCAGTACTTC.

The V and J genes are TRBV11-3 and TRBJ2-3; TRBD2 matches at 9 bases. Germline CDR1 SGHNT, CDR2 YENEEA. There are 14 residues in the CDR3. The CDR3 reads CVGSSSGGTDTQYF. For the CDR3, the DNA is TGTGTCGGCAGTTCTAGCGGGGGCACAGATACGCAGTATTTT.

Comment on this clonotype: Possible read error: a much larger clone is one base away. The gene calls are TRBV7-8 and TRBJ2-1, with 13 positions matching TRBD2. The CDR3 is made up of 15 amino acids. The V gene end was trimmed by 5 bases and the J gene end by 10 bases; junction bases not matched to a gene: 8. Germline CDR1 is SGHVS and CDR2 is FQNEAQ. The CDR3 DNA sequence: TGTGCCAGCAGCAGAGGACTAGCGGGAGCGGGGGAGCAGTTCTTC. Translated: CASSRGLAGAGEQFF.

CDR3 nucleotides: TGTGCCAGCAGCGGGAGGGCCCCGGCCGGGGAGCTGTTTTTT. Protein product: CASSGRAPAGELFF. The rearrangement uses TRBV6-1 and TRBJ2-2; 8 bases match TRBD2. Germline V CDR1 and CDR2: MNHNS, SASEGT. J lost 6 bases, V lost 6 bases, and 6 bases had no gene match. The CDR3 has 14 amino acids.

This clonotype has more than one count but fewer than ten. The genes are TRBV12-5 and TRBJ1-1; the D gene is possibly TRBD1 (6 bases). With 4 bases removed from V and 2 bases from J, the gap between germline ends came to 14 bases. Germline CDR1 reads LGHNT; CDR2 reads FRNRAP. This CDR3 has 15 amino acids. The CDR3 DNA is TGTGCTAGTGGTTCCATGGGACACCATAACACTGAAGCTTTCTTT. Amino acid sequence: CASGSMGHHNTEAFF.

As for this clonotype: The junction differs from germline at one of its ends, possibly a read error. This chain connects TRBV29-1 to TRBJ1-1; no definite D call. The V gene's germline CDR1 is SQVTM and CDR2 ANQGSEA. CDR3 length: 13 residues. Written as DNA, the CDR3 is TGCATCGTTGACGCAGCCACGAGCACTGAAGCTTTCTTT. Its protein is CIVDAATSTEAFF.

In this sample, this clonotype turned up a few times. Germline and junction disagree at one end, which may indicate a read error. The chain is built from TRBV29-1 and TRBJ2-3, with TRBD1 matching over 10 bases. From germline, CDR1 is SQVTM and CDR2 ANQGSEA. This CDR3 has 16 amino acids. Written as DNA, the CDR3 is TGCAGTGTTGAACTCCGGGACAGGGGAGTTACAGATACGCAGTATTTT. Translation gives CSVELRDRGVTDTQYF.

A word on this clonotype: The conserved closing phenylalanine or tryptophan is absent in this CDR3, likely reflecting a read error. This chain joins TRBV28 and TRBJ1-1; no definite D call. V was trimmed by 4 bases and J by 6 bases, leaving 12 bases between them. From germline, CDR1 is MDHEN and CDR2 SYDVKM. CDR3 length: 13 amino acids. This chain's CDR3 is CASSSWERSEAFV. In nucleotides, the CDR3 is TGTGCCAGCAGTTCCTGGGAGAGGTCTGAAGCTTTCGTT.

This clonotype was counted a single time. This chain connects TRBV5-1 to TRBJ2-1; possible D gene TRBD2, 5 bases. Looked up from germline, CDR1 is SGHRS and CDR2 is YFSETQ. V lost 1 base and J 6 bases, leaving 20 bases between the germline ends. The CDR3 sequence is 17 residues long. CDR3 sequence (DNA): TGCGCCAGCAGCTTGCGGGCAACCGGGATAGGGCGCAATGAGCAGTTCTTC. Amino acid sequence: CASSLRATGIGRNEQFF. The whole variable domain, remainder taken from reference TRBV5-1 and TRBJ2-1, is KAGVTQTPRYLIKTRGQQVTLSCSPISGHRSVSWYQQTPGQGLQFLFEYFSETQRNKGNFPGRFSGRQFSNSRSEMNVSTLELGDSALYLCASSLRATGIGRNEQFFGPGTRLTVL.

The chain combines TRBV6-2 or TRBV6-3 with TRBJ1-5, with D tentatively TRBD1 (5 bases). The CDR3 is made up of 17 amino acids. Germline V gene data show CDR1 as MNHEY and CDR2 as SVGEGT. V was cut by 6 bases and J by 4 bases, with 22 bases left in between. The CDR3 bases are TGTGCCAGCAGCCGCCAGTCTTGGAGGGGTAGTAATCAGCCCCAGCATTTT. Protein: CASSRQSWRGSNQPQHF.

Turning to this clonotype: This may arise from a read error, as a much more abundant clone is one base away. J is TRBJ2-2 and V is TRBV30; 7 bases are a match to TRBD1. CDR3 length: 15 amino acids. Unmatched junction bases numbered 10, after V lost 4 bases and J lost 5 bases. CDR1 is GTSNPN and CDR2 is SVGIG in the germline V gene (reference sequence). The CDR3 region is CAWTRGISSTGELFF. As DNA, the CDR3 is TGTGCCTGGACCAGGGGGATTAGCAGTACCGGGGAGCTGTTTTTT.

Comment on this clonotype: Possible read error: a much larger clone is one base away. The rearrangement uses TRBV6-1 and TRBJ2-7; no clear D. V lost 7 bases to trimming and J lost 5 bases, with 9 bases between them. This CDR3 spans 11 amino acids. Germline CDR1 reads MNHNS; CDR2 reads SASEGT. The CDR3 region is CASKVEDEQYF. CDR3 nucleotide sequence: TGTGCCAGCAAAGTCGAGGACGAGCAGTACTTC.

As regards this clonotype: This may stem from a read error, because a much larger clone lies one nucleotide away. The CDR3 region has the DNA TGTGCCAGCAGCTTATCGGCCGGGACTAGCGGAAGCAATGAGCAGTTCTTC. It yields the protein CASSLSAGTSGSNEQFF. The chain uses TRBV5-5 and TRBJ2-1, with 11 bases that match TRBD2. This CDR3 region has 17 residues. Trimming removed 2 bases from V and 6 bases from J; junction bases left unmatched: 10. Germline V gene sequence: CDR1 SGHKS, CDR2 YYEKEE (reference sequence).